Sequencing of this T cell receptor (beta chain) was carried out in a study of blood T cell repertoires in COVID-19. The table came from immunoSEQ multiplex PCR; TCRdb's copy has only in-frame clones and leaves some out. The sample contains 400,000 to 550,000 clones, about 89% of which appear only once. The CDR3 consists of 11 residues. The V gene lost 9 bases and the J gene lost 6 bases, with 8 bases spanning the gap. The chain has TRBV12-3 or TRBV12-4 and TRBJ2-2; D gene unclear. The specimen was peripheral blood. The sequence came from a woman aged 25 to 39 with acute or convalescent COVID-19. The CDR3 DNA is TGTGCCAGTCGGGTGTCCGGGGAGCTGTTTTTT. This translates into CASRVSGELFF.